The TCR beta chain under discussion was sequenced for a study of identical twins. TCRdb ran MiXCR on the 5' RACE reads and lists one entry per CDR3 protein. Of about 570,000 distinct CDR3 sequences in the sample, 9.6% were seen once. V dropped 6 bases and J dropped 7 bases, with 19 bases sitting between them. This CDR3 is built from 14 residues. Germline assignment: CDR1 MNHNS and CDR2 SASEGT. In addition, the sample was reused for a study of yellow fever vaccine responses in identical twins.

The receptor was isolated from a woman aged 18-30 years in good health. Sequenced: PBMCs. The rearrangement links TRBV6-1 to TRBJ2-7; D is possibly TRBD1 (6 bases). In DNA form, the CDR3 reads TGTGCCAGCAGCTCCCCGACAGGTTCGCGTGAGCAGTACTTC. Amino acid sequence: CASSSPTGSREQYF.